This TCR beta chain comes out of a study of blood T cell repertoires in COVID-19. The CDR3 loop spans 18 amino acids. V dropped 1 base and J dropped 7 bases, with 23 bases sitting between them. CDR1 SGHVS and CDR2 FNYEAQ come from the germline V gene. Original methodology: Nucleated cell number was recorded as an estimate derived from reference gene primer amplification. Sequenced by immunoSEQ multiplex PCR; TCRdb stores in-frame clones only, minus some. That table gives V, J and clone size, and the DNA gave D and trimming. In the table there are roughly 180,000 clones, around four fifths of which are singletons. Residents of 24 US areas, aged roughly 18 to 90 years, made up the participants. Assignments of participants to cohorts depended upon their own reported clinical history. Recovered status in Cohort 3 required two negative PCRs, clearance, or symptom resolution.

The chain is built from TRBV7-6 and TRBJ2-1; tentative D call: TRBD2 (7 bases). Sequenced sample: PBMCs or T cells enriched from blood (not recorded which). This TCR was sampled from a woman aged 50 to 60 who had recovered from COVID-19. The CDR3 bases are TGTGCCAGCAGCTTAGTTACTCCGGGGGGCTCCCTCGGGAATGAGCAGTTCTTC. Translated, it gives CASSLVTPGGSLGNEQFF.